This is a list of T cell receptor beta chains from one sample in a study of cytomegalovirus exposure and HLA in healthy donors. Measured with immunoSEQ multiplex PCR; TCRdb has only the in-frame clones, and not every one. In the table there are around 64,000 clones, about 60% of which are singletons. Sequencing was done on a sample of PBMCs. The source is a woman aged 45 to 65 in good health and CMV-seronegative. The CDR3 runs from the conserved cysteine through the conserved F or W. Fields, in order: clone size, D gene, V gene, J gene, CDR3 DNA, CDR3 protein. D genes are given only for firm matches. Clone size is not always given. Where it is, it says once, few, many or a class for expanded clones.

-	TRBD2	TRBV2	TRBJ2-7	TGTGCCAGCAGCGTTGGACTAGCGGGAACTTACGAGCAGTACTTC	CASSVGLAGTYEQYF
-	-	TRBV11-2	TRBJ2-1	TGTGCCAGCAACCCAACTGGCGGCTACAATGAGCAGTTCTTC	CASNPTGGYNEQFF
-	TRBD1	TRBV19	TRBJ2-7	TGTGCCAGTAGGCCGACAGGGGACGACGAGCAGTACTTC	CASRPTGDDEQYF
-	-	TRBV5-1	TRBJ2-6	TGCGCCAGCAGCCTACGAATGACTGCTAGCTCTGGGGCCAACGTCCTGACTTTC	CASSLRMTASSGANVLTF
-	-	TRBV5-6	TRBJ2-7	TGTGCCAGCAGCCACCGGGACACCACCTACGAGCAGTACTTC	CASSHRDTTYEQYF
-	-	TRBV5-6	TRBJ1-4	TGTGCCAGCAGCTTGGGTGCGGGTATAGAGAAACTGTTTTTT	CASSLGAGIEKLFF
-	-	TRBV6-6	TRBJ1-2	TGTGCCAGCAGCCGACAGGCCGATGGCTACACCTTC	CASSRQADGYTF
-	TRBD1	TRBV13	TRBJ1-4	TGTGCCAGCAGCTTGACAGGGGTTAATGAAAAACTGTTTTTT	CASSLTGVNEKLFF
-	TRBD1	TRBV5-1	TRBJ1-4	TGCGCCAGCAGCTCGGGACAGGAGAATGAAAAACTGTTTTTT	CASSSGQENEKLFF
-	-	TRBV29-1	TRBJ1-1	TGCAGCGTTGAGGGGGGACCCGAAGCTTTCTTT	CSVEGGPEAFF
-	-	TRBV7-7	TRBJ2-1	TGTGCTAGCAGCTTAGGGGGGCGGGGGACCATTTACCGGGAGCAGTTCTTC	CASSLGGRGTIYREQFF
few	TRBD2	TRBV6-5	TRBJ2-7	TGTGCCAGCAGTTACTCGAACGCGGGAGACCACGAGCAGTACTTC	CASSYSNAGDHEQYF
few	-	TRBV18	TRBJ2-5	TGTGCCAGCTCACAGACAGGACAAGAGACCCAGTACTTC	CASSQTGQETQYF
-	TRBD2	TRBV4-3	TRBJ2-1	TGCGCCAGCAGCCAAGATTCAGGGACTAGTGCCAACAATGAGCAGTTCTTC	CASSQDSGTSANNEQFF
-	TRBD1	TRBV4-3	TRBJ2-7	TGCGCCAGCAGCCGCCCGGGACAGGGCAGCGAGCAGTACTTC	CASSRPGQGSEQYF
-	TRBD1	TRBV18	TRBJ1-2	TGTGCCAGCTCACCACGGGAGACAGGGGGGTTTGGCTACACCTTC	CASSPRETGGFGYTF
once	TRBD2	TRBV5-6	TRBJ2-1	TGTGCCAGCAGCCCGTACGGCGGGACTAGTCCTACCAATGAGCAGTTCTTC	CASSPYGGTSPTNEQFF
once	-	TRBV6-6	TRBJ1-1	TGTGCCAGCAATCCCGGGGGTCCCCGGACTGAAGCTTTCTTT	CASNPGGPRTEAFF
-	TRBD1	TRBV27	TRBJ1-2	TGTGCCAGCAGCAAGACAGGGAATGGCTACACCTTC	CASSKTGNGYTF
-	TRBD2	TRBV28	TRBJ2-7	TGTGCCAGCACCGTAGAGGCGGGGGGCGCGATTCGAGAGCAGTACTTC	CASTVEAGGAIREQYF
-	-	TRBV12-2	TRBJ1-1	TGTGCAAGTCGCTTAGCGCCCGAGGGATCCGCTTTCTTT	CASRLAPEGSAFF
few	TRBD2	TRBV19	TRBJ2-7	TGTGCCAGTAGTACCGGGACTAGCGGGAGCGAGCAGTACTTC	CASSTGTSGSEQYF